Listed below are T cell receptor beta chains from one sample, sequenced in a study of cytomegalovirus exposure and HLA in healthy donors. Only in-frame clones appear in the TCRdb table, and some are missing; sequencing was by immunoSEQ multiplex PCR. The table shows 95,000 to 150,000 clones, with about 85% occurring only once. The sample comprised PBMCs. The receptors derive from a man between 50 and 59 years old in good health and CMV-seronegative. CDR3s include the opening cysteine and the closing phenylalanine or tryptophan. A D gene is named only where the DNA matches it firmly. Clone sizes are given selectively: once, few, many, or a class where the clone is expanded.

>NA|TRBJ1-1|TRBD1|TRBV27
CATWTGVGGAFF
TGTGCCACCTGGACAGGGGTTGGGGGAGCTTTCTTT
>NA|TRBJ2-7|TRBD1|TRBV29-1
CSVTGTGSVYEQYF
TGCAGCGTTACCGGGACAGGGTCCGTCTACGAGCAGTACTTC
>once|TRBJ1-2|NA|TRBV6-6
CASRGTGSGYTF
TGTGCCAGCAGGGGTACAGGATCCGGCTACACCTTC
>NA|TRBJ1-1|TRBD1|TRBV4-1
CASSQVPTGANTEAFF
TGCGCCAGCAGCCAAGTTCCGACAGGGGCCAACACTGAAGCTTTCTTT
>few|TRBJ1-3|NA|TRBV6-6
CAIFGGISGNTIYF
TGTGCCATCTTCGGAGGGATATCTGGAAACACCATATATTTT
>NA|TRBJ1-3|TRBD1|TRBV19
CASSTWTGSGNTIYF
TGTGCCAGTAGTACTTGGACAGGCTCTGGAAACACCATATATTTT
>once|TRBJ1-5|NA|TRBV28
CASSLGGDWNQPQHF
TGTGCCAGCAGTTTAGGGGGGGATTGGAATCAGCCCCAGCATTTT
>once|TRBJ2-2|TRBD1|TRBV19
CASSIQEFGTGGPGELFF
TGTGCCAGTAGTATCCAAGAGTTCGGGACAGGGGGACCCGGGGAGCTGTTTTTT
>NA|TRBJ1-4|NA|TRBV2
CASSKQGVLGEKLFF
TGTGCCAGCAGTAAACAGGGAGTCTTGGGTGAAAAACTGTTTTTT
>NA|TRBJ1-6|NA|TRBV7-2
CASSLGRILTNSPLHF
TGTGCCAGCAGCTTAGGCAGGATCCTTACTAATTCACCCCTCCACTTT
>NA|TRBJ1-2|NA|TRBV5-1
CASRLESRDRYGYTF
TGCGCCAGCCGATTGGAAAGCAGGGATCGCTATGGCTACACCTTC
>NA|TRBJ1-5|TRBD1|TRBV6-1
CASSEVGTGSGEPQHF
TGTGCCAGCAGTGAAGTGGGGACAGGGAGTGGAGAGCCCCAGCATTTT
>NA|TRBJ1-2|NA|TRBV5-6
CASSWQSGGYTF
TGTGCCAGCAGCTGGCAGTCAGGTGGCTACACCTTC
>NA|TRBJ1-2|NA|TRBV19
CASSIATIYGYTF
TGTGCCAGTAGTATTGCGACTATCTATGGCTACACCTTC
>NA|TRBJ2-3|TRBD2|TRBV4-2
CASSLARTSGSTDTQYF
TGTGCCAGCAGCCTTGCCCGGACTAGCGGGAGCACAGATACGCAGTATTTT
>NA|TRBJ2-1|TRBD2|TRBV19
CASSILAGGYYNEQFF
TGTGCCAGTAGTATCCTAGCGGGAGGGTATTACAATGAGCAGTTCTTC
>NA|TRBJ2-1|NA|TRBV5-6
CASSKTGTSALNEQFF
TGTGCCAGCAGCAAAACCGGGACTTCGGCCCTCAATGAGCAGTTCTTC
>few|TRBJ2-7|NA|TRBV11-3
CASSRGPSSYEQYF
TGTGCCAGTTCGAGAGGGCCGAGCTCCTACGAGCAGTACTTC
>NA|TRBJ2-3|TRBD2|TRBV7-2
CASSLGLGVDTQYF
TGTGCCAGCAGCCTAGGACTAGGGGTGGATACGCAGTATTTT
>once|TRBJ2-7|TRBD2|TRBV9
CASSARPSGSYEQYF
TGTGCCAGCAGCGCCCGTCCTAGCGGGAGTTACGAGCAGTACTTC
>NA|TRBJ2-7|TRBD1|TRBV27
CASSRDRAASYEQYF
TGTGCCAGCAGTCGGGACAGGGCGGCTTCCTACGAGCAGTACTTC
>NA|TRBJ1-2|NA|TRBV5-5
CASSFDSPNYGYTF
TGTGCCAGCAGCTTTGACTCACCCAACTATGGCTACACCTTC
>NA|TRBJ1-5|NA|TRBV9
CASSVGGTRNQPQHF
TGTGCCAGCAGCGTCGGAGGGACCCGCAATCAGCCCCAGCATTTT
>NA|TRBJ2-2|TRBD2|TRBV2
CASSELRGSTGELFF
TGTGCCAGCAGTGAACTGCGGGGGAGTACCGGGGAGCTGTTTTTT
>NA|TRBJ1-1|NA|TRBV19
CASSPRLPEAFF
TGTGCCAGTAGTCCCAGGTTACCTGAAGCTTTCTTT
>NA|TRBJ1-1|NA|TRBV19
CASSPPGANMNTEAFF
TGTGCCAGTAGCCCCCCAGGGGCGAATATGAACACTGAAGCTTTCTTT
>few|TRBJ1-4|TRBD1|TRBV5-1
CASSSYRGANEKLFF
TGCGCCAGCAGCTCGTACAGGGGTGCTAATGAAAAACTGTTTTTT
>NA|TRBJ1-1|NA|TRBV30
CAWSALRGRTEAFF
TGTGCCTGGAGTGCCCTCAGGGGAAGGACTGAAGCTTTCTTT
>NA|TRBJ1-5|TRBD1|TRBV5-6
CASSRTGVQPQHF
TGTGCCAGCAGTCGTACAGGGGTTCAGCCCCAGCATTTT
>NA|TRBJ2-7|NA|TRBV5-6
CASTLRGEAYEQYF
TGTGCCAGCACCTTACGGGGTGAAGCCTACGAGCAGTACTTC
>NA|TRBJ2-3|TRBD2|TRBV9
CASSSTGTSGRDTQYF
TGTGCCAGCAGCTCCACCGGGACTAGCGGGAGGGATACGCAGTATTTT
>NA|TRBJ1-1|NA|TRBV28
CASSLGGGMNTEAFF
TGTGCCAGCAGCCTCGGGGGAGGGATGAACACTGAAGCTTTCTTT
>NA|TRBJ2-7|NA|TRBV7-9
CASSGRAGGVEQYF
TGTGCCAGCAGCGGCCGGGCGGGTGGCGTCGAGCAGTACTTC
>NA|TRBJ2-7|TRBD1|TRBV19
CASSISLGGESSYEQYF
TGTGCCAGTAGTATCAGCCTAGGGGGCGAAAGCTCCTACGAGCAGTACTTC
>NA|TRBJ1-6|NA|TRBV2
CASSAYRSSYNSPLHF
TGTGCCAGCAGTGCATATAGGAGCTCCTATAATTCACCCCTCCACTTT
>NA|TRBJ1-3|NA|TRBV5-4
CASSLAGRDTIYF
TGTGCCAGCAGCTTGGCCGGGAGGGACACCATATATTTT
>few|TRBJ2-1|TRBD2|TRBV7-3
CASSLTGVAGDYNEQFF
TGTGCCAGCAGCTTAACGGGAGTAGCGGGAGACTACAATGAGCAGTTCTTC
>few|TRBJ1-6|NA|TRBV18
CASSLGQNNSPLHF
TGTGCCAGCTCCCTCGGACAGAATAATTCACCCCTCCACTTT
>NA|TRBJ2-3|TRBD2|TRBV2
CASSEALLGTSGGSTDTQYF
TGTGCCAGCAGTGAAGCGCTTCTGGGGACTAGCGGGGGTAGCACAGATACGCAGTATTTT
>NA|TRBJ1-1|NA|TRBV5-1
CASSPISGGNTEAFF
TGCGCCAGCAGCCCGATCTCCGGGGGGAACACTGAAGCTTTCTTT
>NA|TRBJ2-1|NA|TRBV29-1
CSVGGRGDSEQFF
TGCAGCGTCGGGGGGCGGGGGGACAGTGAGCAGTTCTTC
>NA|TRBJ2-1|NA|TRBV14
CASSQENAGLGEQFF
TGTGCCAGCAGCCAAGAGAACGCGGGCTTAGGTGAGCAGTTCTTC
>few|TRBJ2-2|NA|TRBV28
CASRNSLGLTGELFF
TGTGCCAGCAGGAATAGTCTAGGACTAACCGGGGAGCTGTTTTTT
>once|TRBJ2-7|NA|TRBV27
CASSLFGEGSAYEQYF
TGTGCCAGCAGTTTATTCGGCGAGGGCAGCGCCTACGAGCAGTACTTC
>NA|TRBJ1-1|TRBD1|TRBV2
CASSRQGLNTEAFF
TGTGCCAGCAGTCGACAGGGGCTGAACACTGAGGCTTTCTTT
>NA|TRBJ2-3|TRBD2|TRBV6-5
CASRRGLKGPDTQYF
TGTGCCAGCAGACGGGGACTAAAAGGCCCAGATACGCAGTATTTT
>NA|TRBJ2-1|TRBD1|TRBV9
CASSVAIGQGENEQFF
TGTGCCAGCAGCGTAGCGATCGGACAGGGGGAGAATGAGCAGTTCTTC
>NA|TRBJ2-1|NA|TRBV14
CASSQGQGRTYNEQFF
TGTGCCAGCAGCCAAGGTCAGGGTCGGACCTACAATGAGCAGTTCTTC
>NA|TRBJ2-3|TRBD2|TRBV5-1
CASSLGRGGSTDTQYF
TGCGCCAGCAGCTTGGGTCGGGGGGGCAGCACAGATACGCAGTATTTT
>NA|TRBJ2-2|NA|TRBV21-1
CASSKEGKGAGELFF
TGTGCCAGCAGCAAAGAGGGGAAGGGGGCCGGGGAGCTGTTTTTT
>NA|TRBJ1-1|NA|TRBV19
CASSNEERRTEAFF
TGTGCCAGTAGTAACGAGGAGAGAAGGACTGAAGCTTTCTTT
>NA|TRBJ1-5|NA|TRBV30
CAWSVLFGNQPQHF
TGTGCCTGGAGCGTCTTGTTTGGCAATCAGCCCCAGCATTTT
>NA|TRBJ2-7|NA|TRBV27
CASSFLDVAEQYF
TGTGCCAGCAGTTTTCTAGATGTCGCCGAGCAGTACTTC
>NA|TRBJ2-1|TRBD2|TRBV9
CASSGAGGPREQFF
TGTGCCAGTAGCGGAGCGGGAGGGCCTAGAGAGCAGTTCTTC
>NA|TRBJ2-1|TRBD2|TRBV5-1
CASSGRTSGVYNEQFF
TGCGCCAGCAGCGGACGGACTAGCGGGGTCTACAATGAGCAGTTCTTC
>NA|TRBJ2-3|TRBD2|TRBV6-6
CASSYGTSGIGDTQYF
TGTGCCAGCAGTTACGGGACTAGCGGGATTGGGGATACGCAGTATTTT
>NA|TRBJ2-3|NA|TRBV13
CASSPRVAKSDTQYF
TGTGCCAGCAGCCCGAGGGTCGCCAAGTCAGATACGCAGTATTTT